Listed below are T cell receptor beta chains from one sample, sequenced in a study of blood T cell repertoires in COVID-19. The data were produced by immunoSEQ multiplex PCR, yet TCRdb's version contains in-frame clones alone and is incomplete. The table has about 150,000 clones, about nine tenths seen once. Sequencing was carried out using peripheral blood. These receptors all come from a human donor in a cohort sampled during active COVID-19. Each CDR3 is given with its conserved first and last residue. Each record gives: clone size, J gene, V gene, D gene, CDR3 protein, CDR3 DNA. The D gene is left open where the match is weak. Size tells how often a clone was seen (once, few, many) or the class of an expanded clone, and some rows leave it out.

>-|TRBJ1-3|TRBV4-3|TRBD1
CASSQTGESGNTIYF
TGCGCCAGCAGCCAAACAGGGGAATCTGGAAACACCATATATTTT
>-|TRBJ2-7|TRBV11-2|TRBD1
CASSLASTGFGQYF
TGTGCCAGCAGCTTAGCATCGACAGGGTTCGGGCAGTACTTC
>-|TRBJ2-2|TRBV24-1|TRBD2
CATSRRGGVLPNTGELFF
TGTGCCACCAGCCGCCGGGGGGGGGTGCTACCGAACACCGGGGAGCTGTTTTTT
>-|TRBJ2-7|TRBV4-2|TRBD2
CASSQVGSGALPDEQYF
TGTGCCAGCAGCCAAGTTGGGAGCGGGGCTTTACCGGACGAGCAGTACTTC
>-|TRBJ1-2|TRBV4-3|-
CASSQDLPSGGYTF
TGCGCCAGCAGCCAAGATCTACCGAGCGGCGGCTACACCTTC
>-|TRBJ2-2|TRBV5-1|TRBD2
CASSLTSGRGTGELFF
TGCGCCAGCAGCTTAACTAGCGGGAGGGGCACCGGGGAGCTGTTTTTT
>-|TRBJ1-6|TRBV29-1|-
CSVADSYGRNSPLHF
TGCAGCGTTGCGGACAGCTATGGACGGAATTCACCCCTCCACTTT
>-|TRBJ1-2|TRBV24-1|TRBD1
CATSDSGQAGTYGYTF
TGTGCCACCAGTGATAGCGGACAGGCAGGCACCTATGGCTACACCTTC
>-|TRBJ2-3|TRBV7-2|-
CASSLNQGSTDTQYF
TGTGCCAGCAGCTTAAACCAGGGTAGCACAGATACGCAGTATTTT
>-|TRBJ2-7|TRBV6-1|-
CASSEARFRGSEQYF
TGTGCCAGCAGTGAAGCAAGGTTCAGGGGATCAGAGCAGTACTTC
>-|TRBJ2-1|TRBV6-2/TRBV6-3|TRBD2
CASSWAFGGGGYNEQFF
TGTGCCAGCAGTTGGGCTTTCGGGGGGGGAGGGTACAATGAGCAGTTCTTC
>-|TRBJ2-3|TRBV18|TRBD1
CASGQGSSTDTQYF
TGTGCCAGCGGACAGGGTTCCAGCACAGATACGCAGTATTTT
>few|TRBJ2-7|TRBV19|-
CASSIGGSGISYEQYF
TGTGCCAGTAGTATCGGAGGGAGCGGAATCTCCTACGAGCAGTACTTC
>-|TRBJ1-2|TRBV12-3/TRBV12-4|-
CASSLGDPHRDF
TGTGCCAGCAGTTTAGGAGACCCTCACCGGGACTTC
>-|TRBJ2-2|TRBV5-1|-
CATSSLFANTGELFF
TGCGCCACCTCGTCTTTATTCGCGAACACCGGGGAGCTGTTTTTT
>-|TRBJ2-6|TRBV4-1|TRBD2
CASSQGLAGPPGANVLTF
TGCGCCAGCAGCCAGGGACTAGCGGGACCCCCTGGGGCCAACGTCCTGACTTTC
>-|TRBJ2-3|TRBV23-1|TRBD2
CASSHCGSRTSGPTDTQYF
TGCGCCAGCAGTCACTGCGGGTCTAGGACTAGCGGCCCCACAGATACGCAGTATTTT
>-|TRBJ2-4|TRBV7-3|TRBD2
CASSDGLAQNIQYF
TGTGCCAGCAGCGATGGACTAGCCCAAAACATTCAGTACTTC
>-|TRBJ2-7|TRBV9|TRBD2
CASGPSGGTYEQYF
TGTGCCAGCGGTCCTAGCGGGGGGACCTACGAGCAGTACTTC
>-|TRBJ1-2|TRBV30|TRBD1
CAWSGDRGNGYTF
TGTGCCTGGAGTGGGGACAGGGGTAATGGCTACACCTTC
>-|TRBJ2-3|TRBV19|TRBD2
CASSIPGGWTDTQYF
TGTGCCAGTAGTATCCCGGGGGGTTGGACAGATACGCAGTATTTT
>-|TRBJ1-6|TRBV28|-
CASSSSRVPNSPLHF
TGTGCCAGCAGTTCCTCCAGGGTACCGAATTCACCCCTCCACTTT
>-|TRBJ2-1|TRBV3-1/TRBV3-2|-
CASSQVITRRGVDSYNEQFF
TGTGCCAGCAGCCAAGTAATTACTCGGAGGGGCGTCGACTCCTACAATGAGCAGTTCTTC
>-|TRBJ2-7|TRBV4-1|TRBD1
CATSVGDRGYEQYF
TGCGCCACCTCCGTGGGGGACAGGGGTTACGAGCAGTACTTC
>-|TRBJ1-5|TRBV7-9|-
CASSLGGLDQPQHF
TGTGCCAGCAGCTTAGGAGGGCTAGATCAGCCCCAGCATTTT
>-|TRBJ2-7|TRBV4-3|TRBD2
CASSQESGTYEQYF
TGCGCCAGCAGCCAAGAGAGCGGGACCTACGAGCAGTACTTC
>-|TRBJ2-2|TRBV7-2|-
CASSLSVPLITGELFF
TGTGCCAGCAGCTTAAGCGTCCCCCTCATCACCGGGGAGCTGTTTTTT
>-|TRBJ2-3|TRBV7-6|TRBD2
CASSPRRPSGRDTQYF
TGTGCCAGCAGCCCGCGTCGGCCTAGCGGGAGGGATACGCAGTATTTT